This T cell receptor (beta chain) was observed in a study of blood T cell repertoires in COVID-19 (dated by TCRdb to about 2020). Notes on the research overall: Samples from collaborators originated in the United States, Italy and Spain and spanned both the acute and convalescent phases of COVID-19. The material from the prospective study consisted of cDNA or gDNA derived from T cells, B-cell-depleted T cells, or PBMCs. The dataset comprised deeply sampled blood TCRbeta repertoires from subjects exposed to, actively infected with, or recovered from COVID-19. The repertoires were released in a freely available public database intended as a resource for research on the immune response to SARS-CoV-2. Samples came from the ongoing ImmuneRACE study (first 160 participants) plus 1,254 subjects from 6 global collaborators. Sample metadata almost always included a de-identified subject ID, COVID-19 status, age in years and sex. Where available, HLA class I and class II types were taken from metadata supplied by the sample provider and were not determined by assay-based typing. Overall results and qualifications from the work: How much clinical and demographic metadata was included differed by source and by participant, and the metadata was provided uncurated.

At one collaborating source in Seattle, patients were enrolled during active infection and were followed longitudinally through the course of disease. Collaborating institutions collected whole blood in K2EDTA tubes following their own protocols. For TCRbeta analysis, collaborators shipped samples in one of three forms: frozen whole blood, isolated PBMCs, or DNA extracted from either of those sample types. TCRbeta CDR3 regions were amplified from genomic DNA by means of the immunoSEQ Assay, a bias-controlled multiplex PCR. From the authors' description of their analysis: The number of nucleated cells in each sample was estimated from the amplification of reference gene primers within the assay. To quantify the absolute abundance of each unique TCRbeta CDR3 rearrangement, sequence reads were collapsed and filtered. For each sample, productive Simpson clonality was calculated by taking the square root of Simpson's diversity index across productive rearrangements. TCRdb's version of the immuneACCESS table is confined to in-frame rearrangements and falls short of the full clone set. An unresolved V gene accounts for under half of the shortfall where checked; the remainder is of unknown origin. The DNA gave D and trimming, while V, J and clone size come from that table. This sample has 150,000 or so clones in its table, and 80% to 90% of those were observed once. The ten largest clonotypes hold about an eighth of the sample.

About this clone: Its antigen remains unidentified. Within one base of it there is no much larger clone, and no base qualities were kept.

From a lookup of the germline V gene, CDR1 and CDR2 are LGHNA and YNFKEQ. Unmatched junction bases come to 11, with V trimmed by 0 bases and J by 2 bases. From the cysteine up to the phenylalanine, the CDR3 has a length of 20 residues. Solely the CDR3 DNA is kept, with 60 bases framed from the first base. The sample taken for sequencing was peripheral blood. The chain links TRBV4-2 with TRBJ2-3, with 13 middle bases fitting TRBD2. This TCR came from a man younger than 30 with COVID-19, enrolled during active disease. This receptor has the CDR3 CASSQDPFPGLAGYTDTQYF. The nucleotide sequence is TGTGCCAGCAGCCAAGACCCTTTTCCGGGACTAGCGGGGTACACAGATACGCAGTATTTT.